This entry lists 14 T cell receptor beta chains sequenced from one sample in a study of cytomegalovirus exposure and HLA in healthy donors. The primer mix had 60 Vbeta and 13 Jbeta primers. The assay was immunoSEQ multiplex PCR, and TCRdb's table has in-frame clones only and misses some. The table includes over 150,000 clones, 70% to 90% detected once. The sample comprised PBMCs. These receptors were collected from a man aged 30 to 45 in good health and CMV-seropositive.

The V call is TRBV15, the J call TRBJ2-7, with 9 bases identical to TRBD1. The trim removed 5 bases at V and 5 bases at J, leaving 7 bases unmatched. CDR1 and CDR2 (germline): LNHNV, YYDKDF (reference sequence). This CDR3 is built from 14 residues. This CDR3 is CATSLRTGGNEQYV. The CDR3 DNA is TGTGCCACCAGCTTAAGAACAGGGGGCAACGAGCAGTACGTC.

V usage is TRBV21-1 and J usage is TRBJ2-7; the DNA was not used to check the table's D call, TRBD1. TRBV21-1 is a pseudogene segment. The CDR3 totals 13 residues. CDR3: CASTPGQGYEQYV. DNA of the CDR3: TGTGCCAGCACCCCGGGACAGGGGTACGAGCAGTACGTC.

This clone is a singleton in its sample. The V gene is TRBV10-3, the J gene TRBJ2-3; the match to TRBD2 covers 10 bases. After removal of 5 bases from V and 4 bases from J, the junction contained 3 bases not matched to a gene. CDR1 ENHRY and CDR2 SYGVKD come from the germline V gene. The CDR3 extends over 14 amino acids. The chain's CDR3 is CAISSGLAADTQYF. Here the CDR3 DNA reads TGTGCCATCAGTTCTGGACTAGCGGCAGATACGCAGTATTTT.

This clone was seen a single time. This chain connects TRBV2 to TRBJ1-4, with 8 bases fitting TRBD1. V shed 6 bases and J 8 bases; nucleotides not matched to a gene: 11. Germline CDR1 is SNHLY and CDR2 is FYNNEI. CDR3 length equals 15 residues. CDR3 amino acids: CASRDDRGSEEKLFF. The CDR3 DNA follows: TGTGCCAGCAGGGACGACAGGGGATCGGAGGAAAAACTGTTTTTT.

This clone was seen only once. The chain combines TRBV11-1 with TRBJ1-1, with unresolved D. Between the trimmed V and J ends, which lost 6 bases and 1 base, there was a span of 12 bases. The CDR3 length is 14 residues. In germline, CDR1 is SGHAT, CDR2 FQDESV (reference sequence). CDR3: CASRRSLGNTEAFF. As DNA, the CDR3 is TGTGCCAGCAGGAGGAGTTTAGGGAACACTGAAGCTTTCTTT.

This chain uses TRBV18 with TRBJ2-7, with TRBD2 as a possible D gene (5 bases). V gave up 2 bases and J gave up 5 bases, with 10 bases separating them. The germline V gene encodes CDR1 KGHSH and CDR2 LQKENI. The CDR3 has 13 residues. The DNA of the CDR3 is TGTGCCAGCTCACCAAGGGTTAGCGACGAGCAGTACGTC. Translated: CASSPRVSDEQYV.

V usage is TRBV27 and J usage is TRBJ1-2, with D perhaps matching TRBD1 (5 bases). Trimming pared 3 bases from V and 8 bases from J, leaving 19 bases between. CDR3 size: 15 residues. Germline-derived CDR1 and CDR2 are MNHEY and SMNVEV (reference sequence). For the CDR3, the DNA is TGTGCCAGCAGTTTGGAGGGTTGGGGGTTGGGGGGCTACACCTTC. Amino acids: CASSLEGWGLGGYTF.

To note about this clone: Its ends do not fully match the called genes, so a read error is possible. V is TRBV7-9 and J is TRBJ2-1, with a weak D call TRBD2 (6 bases). CDR1 is SEHNR, CDR2 FQNEAQ, per germline (reference sequence). CDR3 length: 12 residues. CDR3 region: CSSSLGRNEQFF. In DNA form, the CDR3 reads TGTTCCAGCAGCTTAGGGAGGAATGAGCAGTTCTTC. The full variable domain, completed using reference TRBV7-9 and TRBJ2-1, is DTGVSQNPRHKITKRGQNVTFRCDPISEHNRLYWYRQTLGQGPEFLTYFQNEAQLEKSRLLSDRFSAERPKGSFSTLEIQRTEQGDSAMYLCSSSLGRNEQFFGPGTRLTVL.

CDR3 bases: TGCGCCAGCAGCGGCACTAGCGGGAGGGCCGCGGATACGCAGTATTTT. Encoded protein: CASSGTSGRAADTQYF. The chain links TRBV5-1 to TRBJ2-3; 13 nucleotides line up with TRBD2. The CDR3 is made up of 16 amino acids. The V gene's germline CDR1 is SGHRS and CDR2 YFSETQ. V lost 4 bases and J lost 6; bases outside the gene matches: 8.

V and J are TRBV27 and TRBJ2-5; D possibly corresponds to TRBD2 (5 bases). The germline V and J ends were trimmed by 10 bases and 4 bases, with 19 bases remaining between them. The germline CDR1 and CDR2 sequences are MNHEY and SMNVEV (reference sequence). The CDR3 covers 14 residues. The CDR3 bases are TGTGCCACCAGAGGGTTCGAGGGTGGAGAGACCCAGTACTTC. Translation gives CATRGFEGGETQYF.

J is TRBJ2-7 and V is TRBV7-9; 12 bases agree with TRBD2. The germline CDR1 and CDR2 sequences are SEHNR and FQNEAQ (reference sequence). The J segment lost 6 bases and the V segment lost 5 bases, leaving 8 bases of the junction unmatched. CDR3 length: 15 amino acids. The CDR3, as DNA: TGTGCCAGCAGCCCCGCCCTAGCGGGGGGGGGCGAGCAGTACTTC. It translates to CASSPALAGGGEQYF. Full variable domain (missing parts from reference TRBV7-9 and TRBJ2-7): DTGVSQNPRHKITKRGQNVTFRCDPISEHNRLYWYRQTLGQGPEFLTYFQNEAQLEKSRLLSDRFSAERPKGSFSTLEIQRTEQGDSAMYLCASSPALAGGGEQYFGPGTRLTVT.

The chain has TRBV11-3 and TRBJ2-1; D perhaps matches TRBD1 (5 bases). The CDR3 contains 14 residues. Trimming stripped 3 bases from V and 2 bases from J, with 8 bases between. The germline V gene has CDR1 SGHNT and CDR2 YENEEA. CDR3 amino acids: CASSLQGTYNEQFF. The CDR3 nucleotides read TGTGCCAGCAGCTTGCAGGGTACCTACAATGAGCAGTTCTTC.

The chain joins TRBV5-5 to TRBJ1-1, with D uncertain. Germline lookup yields CDR1 SGHKS and CDR2 YYEKEE (reference sequence). V was pared by 2 bases and J by 4 bases, with 9 bases between. This CDR3 has 13 amino acids. CDR3 DNA sequence: TGTGCCAGCAGCTTCGGAACAGCCACTGAAGCTTTCTTT. Translating it yields CASSFGTATEAFF.

The chain links TRBV7-2 to TRBJ2-2; possible D gene TRBD1, 6 bases. The CDR3 loop spans 19 amino acids. Trimming took off 5 bases at V and 1 base at J, with 23 bases between the two ends. Germline CDR1 is SGHTA and CDR2 is FQGNSA. The CDR3 sequence: CASSKRAGTRSQNTGELFF. For the CDR3, the DNA is TGTGCCAGCAGCAAACGGGCCGGGACACGCAGTCAGAACACCGGGGAGCTGTTTTTT.